Each of the 20 T cell receptor beta chains below was sequenced from the same sample in a study of cytomegalovirus exposure and HLA in healthy donors. The PCR was carried out with 60 Vbeta primers and 13 Jbeta primers. The protocol was immunoSEQ multiplex PCR, while the TCRdb copy is restricted to in-frame clones and leaves out a portion. The repertoire holds 100,000 or so clones, with around 80% as singletons. The sequenced sample consisted of PBMCs. These TCRs come from a middle-aged woman in good health and CMV-seronegative.

This clone appeared a single time. The chain combines TRBV5-1 with TRBJ2-5, with D possibly being TRBD1 (5 bases). The J call is in doubt because the DNA end fits TRBJ2-7 better. Germline V gives CDR1 SGHRS, CDR2 YFSETQ. This CDR3 comprises 12 residues. The CDR3 loop reads CASSLGQYEQYF. The CDR3 DNA reads as TGCGCCAGCAGCTTGGGACAGTACGAGCAGTACTTC.

This chain joins TRBV2 and TRBJ2-7, with unresolved D. V was pared by 3 bases and J by 3 bases, with 3 bases between. CDR3 length: 11 residues. The germline V gene has CDR1 SNHLY and CDR2 FYNNEI. The CDR3: CASSDYYEQYF. The CDR3 DNA reads TGTGCCAGCAGTGACTACTACGAGCAGTACTTC. Looking up the rest from reference TRBV2 and TRBJ2-7 gives the full variable domain: EPEVTQTPSHQVTQMGQEVILRCVPISNHLYFYWYRQILGQKVEFLVSFYNNEISEKSEIFDDQFSVERPDGSNFTLKIRSTKLEDSAMYFCASSDYYEQYFGPGTRLTVT.

The chain has TRBV9 and TRBJ2-7; TRBD1 matches at 10 bases. The CDR3 covers 16 residues. The junction had 6 bases not matched to a gene; V was cut back by 0 bases and J by 3 bases. Germline V lookup: CDR1 SGDLS, CDR2 YYNGEE. DNA of the CDR3: TGTGCCAGCAGCGTAGCCGGACAGGGGGTCCTCTACGAGCAGTACTTC. Protein: CASSVAGQGVLYEQYF.

V and J are TRBV28 and TRBJ1-1; possible D gene TRBD1, 6 bases. Trimming removed 4 bases from V and 1 base from J, with 13 bases in between. The germline gives CDR1 MDHEN, CDR2 SYDVKM. The CDR3 spans 15 residues. The chain's CDR3 is CASSSQGIRNTEAFF. The CDR3 nucleotides read TGTGCCAGCAGTTCTCAGGGGATACGGAACACTGAAGCTTTCTTT.

The gene calls are TRBV7-9 and TRBJ1-6; D not resolved. This CDR3 comprises 16 residues. The V and J ends lost 2 bases and 9 bases respectively, with 17 bases between them. CDR1 is SEHNR and CDR2 is FQNEAQ in the germline V gene (reference sequence). The CDR3 here is CASSLNNPTARSPLHF. The CDR3 coding sequence is TGTGCCAGCAGCTTAAACAACCCCACAGCCCGTTCACCCCTCCACTTT.

The chain couples TRBV5-6 to TRBJ1-4; D may be TRBD1 (6 bases). The CDR3 is made up of 16 amino acids. Per the germline V gene, CDR1 is SGHDT and CDR2 is YYEEEE. V was shortened by 4 bases and J by 2 bases, with 15 bases between the two germline ends. The CDR3 region has the DNA TGTGCCAGCAGCAGCCTAGGACAGACCACTAATGAAAAACTGTTTTTT. This gives the protein CASSSLGQTTNEKLFF. Drawing the rest from reference TRBV5-6 and TRBJ1-4, the complete variable domain is DAGVTQSPTHLIKTRGQQVTLRCSPKSGHDTVSWYQQALGQGPQFIFQYYEEEERQRGNFPDRFSGHQFPNYSSELNVNALLLGDSALYLCASSSLGQTTNEKLFFGSGTQLSVL.

The gene calls are TRBV5-1 and TRBJ2-1; D gene uncertain. Per the germline V gene, CDR1 is SGHRS and CDR2 is YFSETQ. The CDR3 has 16 residues. V was trimmed by 4 bases and J by 8 bases, leaving 22 bases between them. CDR3 sequence reads: CASSPPQDTAADEQFF. The CDR3 nucleotides read TGCGCCAGCAGCCCCCCGCAGGATACAGCAGCAGATGAGCAGTTCTTC.

The CDR3 loop is CASSGGEMDEQFF. DNA of the CDR3: TGCGCCAGCAGTGGTGGGGAGATGGATGAGCAGTTCTTC. V gene TRBV10-1 combines with J gene TRBJ2-1; possibly TRBD2 for D (5 bases). There are 13 residues in the CDR3. V dropped 4 bases and J dropped 8 bases, with 12 bases sitting between them. Germline V CDR1 and CDR2: WNHNN, SYGVQD (reference sequence).

This rearrangement joins TRBV7-9 to TRBJ1-5; D unclear. Germline V gene sequence: CDR1 SEHNR, CDR2 FQNEAQ (reference sequence). The length of the CDR3 is 17 residues. V lost 5 bases, J lost 1 base, and 18 bases lay in between. The CDR3 bases are TGTGCCAGCAGCGCCCGGGAAGACACAAGGAGCAATCAGCCCCAGCATTTT. This translates into CASSAREDTRSNQPQHF.

The chain joins TRBV9 to TRBJ2-5; 7 bases line up with TRBD1. The junction had 7 bases not matched to a gene; V was cut back by 3 bases and J by 5 bases. This CDR3 is built from 14 residues. Germline CDR1 is SGDLS and CDR2 is YYNGEE. The CDR3 region is CASSEDRVGETQYF. The CDR3 nucleotides are TGTGCCAGCAGCGAAGACAGGGTTGGGGAGACCCAGTACTTC.

This chain links TRBV30 with TRBJ1-1; maybe TRBD1 (6 bases). Trimming removed 4 bases from V and 0 bases from J, with 21 bases in between. This CDR3 has 17 residues. Germline CDR1 and CDR2: GTSNPN and SVGIG (reference sequence). The CDR3 loop reads CAWTRPSLTGLNTEAFF. The CDR3 DNA reads TGTGCCTGGACCCGACCCAGTCTCACAGGGCTGAACACTGAAGCTTTCTTT.

The gene calls are TRBV27 and TRBJ2-7, with 9 bases that match TRBD2. With 4 bases clipped from V and 3 bases from J, the junction kept 13 bases outside the gene matches. The length of the CDR3 is 17 residues. Germline V gene sequence: CDR1 MNHEY, CDR2 SMNVEV (reference sequence). The CDR3 coding sequence is TGTGCCAGCAGTTACCTACCCGGAAGCGGGGGGTTCTACGAGCAGTACTTC. It is translated as CASSYLPGSGGFYEQYF.

The chain uses TRBV10-3 and TRBJ2-2; 14 nucleotides match TRBD2. V gave up 0 bases and J gave up 4 bases; unmatched junction bases: 4. CDR1 is ENHRY and CDR2 is SYGVKD in the germline V gene. This CDR3 has 18 amino acids. In DNA form, the CDR3 reads TGTGCCATCAGTGAGTCGACTAGCGGGAGGGCCGGCACCGGGGAGCTGTTTTTT. Protein sequence: CAISESTSGRAGTGELFF.

The V gene is TRBV19, the J gene TRBJ1-3; tentatively, D is TRBD1 (5 bases). This CDR3 is 13 amino acids long. Germline assignment: CDR1 LNHDA and CDR2 SQIVND (reference sequence). The ends were cut back, 10 bases at V and 0 bases at J, with 10 bases in the middle. The CDR3 bases are TGTGCCACCCCGGACACCTCTGGAAACACCATATATTTT. Protein sequence: CATPDTSGNTIYF. Using reference TRBV19 and TRBJ1-3 for the parts outside the CDR3, the full variable domain is DGGITQSPKYLFRKEGQNVTLSCEQNLNHDAMYWYRQDPGQGLRLIYYSQIVNDFQKGDIAEGYSVSREKKESFPLTVTSAQKNPTAFYLCATPDTSGNTIYFGEGSWLTVV.

This chain uses TRBV6-5 with TRBJ2-7; tentative D call: TRBD2 (6 bases). Trimming shortened V by 2 bases and J by 2 bases, and 10 bases separated the two germline ends. CDR3 length: 14 amino acids. Germline CDR1 and CDR2: MNHEY and SVGAGI. The CDR3 coding sequence is TGTGCCAGCAGTTACGCCTGGGGGGCCTACGAGCAGTACTTC. Protein sequence: CASSYAWGAYEQYF.

The chain has TRBV5-5 and TRBJ2-3; D is undetermined. The V gene lost 7 bases and the J gene lost 2 bases, with 14 bases spanning the gap. The CDR3 is 14 residues long. CDR1 SGHKS and CDR2 YYEKEE come from the germline V gene (reference sequence). This CDR3 reads CASLTQVYTDTQYF. In nucleotides, the CDR3 is TGTGCCAGCCTAACTCAGGTTTACACAGATACGCAGTATTTT.

The chain carries TRBV6-6 and TRBJ1-1; TRBD1 agrees at 10 bases. This CDR3 region has 14 residues. The ends lost 0 bases at V and 7 bases at J; junction bases unmatched: 2. Germline V gene sequence: CDR1 MNHNY, CDR2 SVGAGI (reference sequence). The CDR3, as DNA: TGTGCCAGCAGTTACTCGGGACAGGGGAATGAAGCTTTCTTT. Translation gives CASSYSGQGNEAFF.

This clone came up a few times. The genes are TRBV5-1 and TRBJ1-1; D perhaps matches TRBD1 (5 bases). CDR1 and CDR2 (germline): SGHRS, YFSETQ. The CDR3 is 14 amino acids. Trimming left V 4 bases short and J 0 bases short, with 10 bases between. The CDR3 DNA follows: TGCGCCAGCAGCGCCACACAGGTGAACACTGAAGCTTTCTTT. It is translated as CASSATQVNTEAFF.

V gene TRBV19 combines with J gene TRBJ2-7; 10 positions agree with TRBD2. Looked up from germline, CDR1 is LNHDA and CDR2 is SQIVND (reference sequence). The CDR3 has 15 residues. The V segment lost 5 bases and the J segment 1 base; nucleotides outside the gene matches: 5. This CDR3 is CASSPSGRESYEQYF. Written as DNA, the CDR3 is TGTGCCAGTAGTCCAAGCGGGAGGGAGTCCTACGAGCAGTACTTC.

The genes are TRBV4-3 and TRBJ1-2; D gene unclear. V was pared by 1 base and J by 6 bases, with 9 bases between. The V gene's germline CDR1 is LGHNA and CDR2 YSLEER. CDR3 length equals 13 residues. CDR3 in DNA: TGCGCCAGCAGCCAAGGGACTTCGGATGGCTACACCTTC. It encodes CASSQGTSDGYTF.